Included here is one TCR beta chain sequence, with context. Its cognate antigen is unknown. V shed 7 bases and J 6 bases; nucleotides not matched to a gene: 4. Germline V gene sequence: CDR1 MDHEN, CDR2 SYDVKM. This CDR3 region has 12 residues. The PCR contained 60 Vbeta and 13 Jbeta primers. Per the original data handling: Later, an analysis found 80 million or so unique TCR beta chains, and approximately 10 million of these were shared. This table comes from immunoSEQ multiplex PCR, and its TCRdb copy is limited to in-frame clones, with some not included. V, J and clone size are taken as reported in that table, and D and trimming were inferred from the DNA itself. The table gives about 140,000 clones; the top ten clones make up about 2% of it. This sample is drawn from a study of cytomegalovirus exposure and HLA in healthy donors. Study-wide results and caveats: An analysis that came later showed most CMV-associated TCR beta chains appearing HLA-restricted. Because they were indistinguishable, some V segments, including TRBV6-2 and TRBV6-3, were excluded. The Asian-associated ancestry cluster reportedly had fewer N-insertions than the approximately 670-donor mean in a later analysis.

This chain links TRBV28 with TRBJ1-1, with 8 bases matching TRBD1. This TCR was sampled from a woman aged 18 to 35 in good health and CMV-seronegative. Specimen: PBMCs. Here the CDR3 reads CASTDRVAEAFF. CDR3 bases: TGTGCCAGCACGGACAGGGTTGCTGAAGCTTTCTTT.